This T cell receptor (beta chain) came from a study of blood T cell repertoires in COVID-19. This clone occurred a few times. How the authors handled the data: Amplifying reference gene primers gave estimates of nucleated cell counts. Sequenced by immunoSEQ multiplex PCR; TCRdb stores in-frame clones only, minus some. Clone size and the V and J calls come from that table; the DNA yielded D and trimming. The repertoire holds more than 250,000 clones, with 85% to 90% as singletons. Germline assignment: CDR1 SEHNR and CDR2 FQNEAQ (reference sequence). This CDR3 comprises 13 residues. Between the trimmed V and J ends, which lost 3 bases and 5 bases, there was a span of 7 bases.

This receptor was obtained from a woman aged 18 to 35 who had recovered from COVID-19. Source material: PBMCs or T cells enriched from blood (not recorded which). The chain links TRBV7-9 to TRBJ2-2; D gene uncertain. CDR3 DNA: TGTGCCAGCAGCTTTAGCAGAACCGGGGAGCTGTTTTTT. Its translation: CASSFSRTGELFF.